The 4 T cell receptor beta chains given below trace back to one sample, sequenced in a study of blood T cells in healthy people across ages (dated by TCRdb to about 2015). Receptor amplification or capture employed 5' RACE. TCRdb shows the sequencer as Illumina HiSeq 2500. The second PCR ran for about 7 to 11 cycles and used a J-beta primer mix along with a sample-barcoded 5' primer. TCRdb applied fastp at Q25 and MiXCR to the public reads, then kept only in-frame beta chains. Rows merge per CDR3 protein into single entries with the most common DNA and genes. In all, the sample holds about 1.6 million distinct CDR3 sequences, and around 35% of those were seen once. The ten largest clonotypes hold about 11% of the sample. Sequencing was done on a sample of blood. Every receptor here comes from a woman under 40 in good health.

This clonotype was detected only once. The rearrangement joins TRBV20-1 to TRBJ2-7, with 8 bases that match TRBD1. With V trimmed by 6 bases and J by 6 bases, 4 bases remained unmatched. CDR1 DFQATT and CDR2 SNEGSKA come from the germline V gene (reference sequence). There are 11 residues in the CDR3. The DNA of the CDR3 is TGCAGTGCATCACAGGGGGGCGAGCAGTACTTC. Its translation: CSASQGGEQYF.

This clonotype was seen only once. The chain carries TRBV12-3 or TRBV12-4 and TRBJ2-7; D remains unclear. CDR3 length: 13 residues. The V gene lost 1 base and the J gene lost 10 bases, with 14 bases spanning the gap. CDR3 in DNA: TGTGCCAGCAGTTTAGGCTCCGTGACCATACAGTACTTC. This sequence encodes CASSLGSVTIQYF.

This clonotype was observed a handful of times. A read error may be the cause here, since a much bigger clone is one base away. The chain links TRBV12-3 or TRBV12-4 to TRBJ1-4; perhaps TRBD1 as D (5 bases). This CDR3 contains 14 residues. DNA of the CDR3: TGTGCCAGCAGTTCGGGACGGCGTGGGGAAAAACGGTTTTTT. This codes for CASSSGRRGEKRFF.

As for this clonotype: The junction departs from germline at one end; a sequencing error may be responsible. The chain links TRBV29-1 to TRBJ2-1, with 11 positions matching TRBD2. Germline loops: CDR1 SQVTM, CDR2 ANQGSEA. This CDR3 is 16 amino acids long. The chain's CDR3 is CSVEDPTSGRHNERFF. In DNA, the CDR3 is TGCAGCGTTGAAGACCCAACTAGCGGGAGACACAATGAGCGGTTCTTC.